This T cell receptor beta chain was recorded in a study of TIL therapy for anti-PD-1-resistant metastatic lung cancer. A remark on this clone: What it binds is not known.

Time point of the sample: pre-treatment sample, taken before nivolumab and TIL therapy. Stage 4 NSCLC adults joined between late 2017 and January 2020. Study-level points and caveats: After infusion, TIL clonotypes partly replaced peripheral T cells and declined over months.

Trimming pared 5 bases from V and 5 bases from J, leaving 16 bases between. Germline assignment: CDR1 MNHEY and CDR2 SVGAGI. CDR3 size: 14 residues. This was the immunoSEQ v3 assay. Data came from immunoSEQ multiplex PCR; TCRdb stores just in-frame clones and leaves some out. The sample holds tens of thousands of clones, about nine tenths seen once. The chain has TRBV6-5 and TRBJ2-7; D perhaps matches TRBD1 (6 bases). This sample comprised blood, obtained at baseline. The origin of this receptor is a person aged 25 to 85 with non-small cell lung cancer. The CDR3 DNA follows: TGTGCCAGCAGTCTCAGGCAGGGGATGGACGAGCAGTACTTC. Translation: CASSLRQGMDEQYF.